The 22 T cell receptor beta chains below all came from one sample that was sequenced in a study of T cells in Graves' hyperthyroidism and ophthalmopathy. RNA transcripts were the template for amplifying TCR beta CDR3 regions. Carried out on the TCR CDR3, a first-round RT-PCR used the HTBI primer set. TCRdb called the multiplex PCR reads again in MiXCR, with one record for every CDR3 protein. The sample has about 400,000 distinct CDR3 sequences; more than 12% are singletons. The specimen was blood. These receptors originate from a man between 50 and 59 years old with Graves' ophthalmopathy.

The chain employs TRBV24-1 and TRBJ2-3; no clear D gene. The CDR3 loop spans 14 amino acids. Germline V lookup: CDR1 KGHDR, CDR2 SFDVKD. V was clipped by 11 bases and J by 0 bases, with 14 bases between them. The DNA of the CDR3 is TGTGCCATACAGACCCGCGGTAGCACAGATACGCAGTATTTT. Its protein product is CAIQTRGSTDTQYF.

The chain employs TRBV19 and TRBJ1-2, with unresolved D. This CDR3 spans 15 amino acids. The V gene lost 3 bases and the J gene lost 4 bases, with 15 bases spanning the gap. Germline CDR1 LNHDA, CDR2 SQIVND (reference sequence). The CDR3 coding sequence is TGTGCCAGTAGTATGGTCGGCAACGCAGGCTATGGCTACACCTTC. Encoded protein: CASSMVGNAGYGYTF.

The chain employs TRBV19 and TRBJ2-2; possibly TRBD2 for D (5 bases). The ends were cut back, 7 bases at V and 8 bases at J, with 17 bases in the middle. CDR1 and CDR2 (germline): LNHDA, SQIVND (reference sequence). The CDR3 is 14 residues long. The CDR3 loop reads CASTPERKIGELFF. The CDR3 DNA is TGTGCCAGTACCCCAGAGCGGAAGATTGGGGAGCTGTTTTTT. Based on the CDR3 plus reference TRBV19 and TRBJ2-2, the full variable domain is DGGITQSPKYLFRKEGQNVTLSCEQNLNHDAMYWYRQDPGQGLRLIYYSQIVNDFQKGDIAEGYSVSREKKESFPLTVTSAQKNPTAFYLCASTPERKIGELFFGEGSRLTVL.

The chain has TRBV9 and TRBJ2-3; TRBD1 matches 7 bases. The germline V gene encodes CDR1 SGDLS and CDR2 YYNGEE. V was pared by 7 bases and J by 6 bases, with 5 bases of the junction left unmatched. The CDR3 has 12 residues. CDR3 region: CASGQAGDTQYF. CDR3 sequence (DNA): TGTGCCAGCGGACAGGCAGGCGATACGCAGTATTTT.

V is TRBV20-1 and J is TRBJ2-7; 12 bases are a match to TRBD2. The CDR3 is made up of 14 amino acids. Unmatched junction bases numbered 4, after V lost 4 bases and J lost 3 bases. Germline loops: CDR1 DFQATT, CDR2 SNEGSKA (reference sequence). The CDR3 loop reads CSAKTSGSVYEQYF. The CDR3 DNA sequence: TGCAGTGCTAAGACTAGCGGGAGTGTCTACGAGCAGTACTTC.

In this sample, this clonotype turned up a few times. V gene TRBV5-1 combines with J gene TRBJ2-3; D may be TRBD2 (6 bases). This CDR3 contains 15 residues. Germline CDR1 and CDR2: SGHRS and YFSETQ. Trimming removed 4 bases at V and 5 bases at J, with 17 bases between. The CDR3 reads CASSGGLAGRDTQYF. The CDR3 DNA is TGCGCCAGCAGCGGAGGTCTCGCGGGACGAGATACGCAGTATTTT.

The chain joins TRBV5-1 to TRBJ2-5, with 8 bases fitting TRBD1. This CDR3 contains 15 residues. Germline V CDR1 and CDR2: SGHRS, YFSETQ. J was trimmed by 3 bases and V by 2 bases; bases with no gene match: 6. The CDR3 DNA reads TGCGCCAGCAGCTTCCGTCAGGGGGCAAAAGAGACCCAGTACTTC. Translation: CASSFRQGAKETQYF.

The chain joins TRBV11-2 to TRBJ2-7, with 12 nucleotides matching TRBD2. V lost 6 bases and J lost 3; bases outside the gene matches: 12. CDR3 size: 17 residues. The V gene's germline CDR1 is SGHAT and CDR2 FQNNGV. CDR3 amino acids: CASSLSGLAGSFYEQYF. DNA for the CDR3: TGTGCCAGCAGTCTCTCAGGACTAGCGGGATCCTTCTACGAGCAGTACTTC.

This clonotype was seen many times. The chain's CDR3 is CASSLAGFNEQFF. The CDR3 nucleotides are TGCGCCAGCAGCTTGGCGGGATTCAATGAGCAGTTCTTC. This chain connects TRBV5-1 to TRBJ2-1; perhaps TRBD2 as D (5 bases). CDR3 length: 13 residues. Deletions cut 0 bases from V and 6 bases from J, with 7 bases between. Germline CDR1 and CDR2: SGHRS and YFSETQ.

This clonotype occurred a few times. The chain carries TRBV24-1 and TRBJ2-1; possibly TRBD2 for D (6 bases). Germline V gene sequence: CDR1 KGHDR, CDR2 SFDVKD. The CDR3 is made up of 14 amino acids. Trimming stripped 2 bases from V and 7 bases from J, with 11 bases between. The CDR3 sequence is CATSDSARGNEQFF. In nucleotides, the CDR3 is TGTGCCACCAGTGATTCAGCTCGGGGGAATGAGCAGTTCTTC.

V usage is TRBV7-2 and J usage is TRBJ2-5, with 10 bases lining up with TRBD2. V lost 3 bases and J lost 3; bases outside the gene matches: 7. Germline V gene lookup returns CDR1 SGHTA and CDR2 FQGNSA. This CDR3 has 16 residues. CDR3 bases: TGTGCCAGCAGCTTGGCCCCGGGACTAGCGAAAGAGACCCAGTACTTC. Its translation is CASSLAPGLAKETQYF.

The CDR3 protein is CASLDRPISNQPQHF. Written as DNA, the CDR3 is TGTGCCAGCCTGGACAGACCTATTAGCAATCAGCCCCAGCATTTT. The genes are TRBV6-1 and TRBJ1-5, with a possible D match to TRBD1 (6 bases). The CDR3 is made up of 15 amino acids. Trimming took 8 bases from V and 0 from J, leaving 14 bases between them. In germline, CDR1 is MNHNS, CDR2 SASEGT.

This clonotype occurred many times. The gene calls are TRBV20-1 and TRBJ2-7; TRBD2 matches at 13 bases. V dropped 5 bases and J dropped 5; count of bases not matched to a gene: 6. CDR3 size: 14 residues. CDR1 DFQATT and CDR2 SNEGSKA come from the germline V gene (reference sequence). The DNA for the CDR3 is TGCAGTGCTGGGAAACTAGCGGGAGGGAACGAGCAGTACTTC. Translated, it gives CSAGKLAGGNEQYF.

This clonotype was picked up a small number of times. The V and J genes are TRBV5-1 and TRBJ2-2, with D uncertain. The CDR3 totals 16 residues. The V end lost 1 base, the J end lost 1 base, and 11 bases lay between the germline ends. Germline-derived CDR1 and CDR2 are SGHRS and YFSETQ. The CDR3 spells CASSLSGGGNTGELFF. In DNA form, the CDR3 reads TGCGCCAGCAGCTTGAGTGGTGGTGGGAACACCGGGGAGCTGTTTTTT.

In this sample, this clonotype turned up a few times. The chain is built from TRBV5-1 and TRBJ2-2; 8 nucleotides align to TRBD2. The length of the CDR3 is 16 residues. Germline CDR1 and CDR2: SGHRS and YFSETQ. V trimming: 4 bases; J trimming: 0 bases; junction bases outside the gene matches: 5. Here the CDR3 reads CASSALAGPNTGELFF. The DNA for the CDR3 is TGCGCCAGCAGCGCTTTAGCGGGGCCGAACACCGGGGAGCTGTTTTTT.

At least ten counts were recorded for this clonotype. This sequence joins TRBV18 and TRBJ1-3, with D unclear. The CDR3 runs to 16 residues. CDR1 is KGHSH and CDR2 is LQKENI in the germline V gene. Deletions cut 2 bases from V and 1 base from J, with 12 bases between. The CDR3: CASSPGRRRSGNTIYF. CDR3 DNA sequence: TGTGCCAGCTCACCAGGACGTCGCCGGTCTGGAAACACCATATATTTT.

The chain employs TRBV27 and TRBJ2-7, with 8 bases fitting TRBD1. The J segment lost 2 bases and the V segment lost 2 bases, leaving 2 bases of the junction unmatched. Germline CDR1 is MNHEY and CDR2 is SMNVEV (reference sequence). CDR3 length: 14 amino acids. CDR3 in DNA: TGTGCCAGCAGTTTAAAACAGGGGGCCTACGAGCAGTACTTC. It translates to CASSLKQGAYEQYF.

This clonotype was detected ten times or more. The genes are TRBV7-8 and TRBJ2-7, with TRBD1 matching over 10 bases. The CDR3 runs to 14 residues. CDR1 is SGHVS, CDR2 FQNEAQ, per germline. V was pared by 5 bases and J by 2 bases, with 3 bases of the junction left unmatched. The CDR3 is CASSIGQGAYEQYF. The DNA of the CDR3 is TGTGCCAGCAGCATCGGACAGGGGGCCTACGAGCAGTACTTC. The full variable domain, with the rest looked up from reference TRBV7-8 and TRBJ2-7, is GAGVSQSPRYKVAKRGQDVALRCDPISGHVSLFWYQQALGQGPEFLTYFQNEAQLDKSGLPSDRFFAERPEGSVSTLKIQRTQQEDSAVYLCASSIGQGAYEQYFGPGTRLTVT.

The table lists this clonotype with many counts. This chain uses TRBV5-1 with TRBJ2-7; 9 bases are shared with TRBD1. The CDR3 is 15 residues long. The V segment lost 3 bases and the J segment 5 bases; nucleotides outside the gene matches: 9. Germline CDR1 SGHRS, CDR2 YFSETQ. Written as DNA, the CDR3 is TGCGCCAGCAGCTCAGGGGTGACAGGGGGGCACGAGCAGTACTTC. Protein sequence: CASSSGVTGGHEQYF.

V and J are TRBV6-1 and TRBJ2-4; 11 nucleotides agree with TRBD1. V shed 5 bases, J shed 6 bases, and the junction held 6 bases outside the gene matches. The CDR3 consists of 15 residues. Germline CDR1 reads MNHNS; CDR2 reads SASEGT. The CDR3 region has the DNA TGTGCCAGCAGTCCGACCGGGACAGGGGGAAACATTCAGTACTTC. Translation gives CASSPTGTGGNIQYF.

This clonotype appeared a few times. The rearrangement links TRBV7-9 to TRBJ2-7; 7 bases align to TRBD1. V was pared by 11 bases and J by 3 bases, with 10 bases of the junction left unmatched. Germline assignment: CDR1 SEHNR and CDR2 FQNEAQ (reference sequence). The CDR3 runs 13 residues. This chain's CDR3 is CAPLQGNGYEQYF. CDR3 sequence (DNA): TGTGCCCCGCTACAGGGGAATGGCTACGAGCAGTACTTC.

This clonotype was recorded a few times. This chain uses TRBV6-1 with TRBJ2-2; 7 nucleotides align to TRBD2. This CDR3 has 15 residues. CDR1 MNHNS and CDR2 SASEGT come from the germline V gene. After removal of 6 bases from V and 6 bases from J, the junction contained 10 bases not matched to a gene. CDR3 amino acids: CASSGAGTIPGELFF. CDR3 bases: TGTGCCAGCAGCGGAGCCGGGACTATCCCCGGGGAGCTGTTTTTT.